The rows below give T cell receptor beta chains drawn from one sample of a study of blood T cells in healthy people across ages. TCRdb reprocessed the 5' RACE reads with MiXCR, giving one entry per CDR3 protein. Of about 540,000 distinct CDR3 sequences in the sample, less than 25% were seen once. This sample also appeared in a second study, on T cells of mothers and their children.

The material sequenced was blood. Receptor source: a boy aged 5 to 17 in good health. CDR3s include the opening cysteine and the closing phenylalanine or tryptophan. The D gene is left open where the match is weak. Size tells how often a clone was seen (once, few, many) or the class of an expanded clone, and some rows leave it out.

j_call: TRBJ2-3
d_call: TRBD1
v_call: TRBV29-1
clone_size: NA
cdr3_nt: TGCAGCCTTCGGGACAGCCTCTCAGATACGCAGTATTTT
cdr3_aa: CSLRDSLSDTQYF

j_call: TRBJ2-1
d_call: TRBD2
v_call: TRBV5-1
clone_size: few
cdr3_nt: TGCGCCAGCAGCTCACATGGGACTAGCGGGACGAGCTCCTACAATGAGCAGTTCTTC
cdr3_aa: CASSSHGTSGTSSYNEQFF

j_call: TRBJ2-1
d_call: NA
v_call: TRBV7-3
clone_size: few
cdr3_nt: TGTGCCAGCAGCTTATCCGTTATCTCCTACAATGAGCAGTTCTTC
cdr3_aa: CASSLSVISYNEQFF

j_call: TRBJ2-2
d_call: TRBD2
v_call: TRBV29-1
clone_size: NA
cdr3_nt: TGCAGCGTTGCCGGGGCTAGCGGGAGGGCCGGCACCGGGGAGCTGTTTTTT
cdr3_aa: CSVAGASGRAGTGELFF

j_call: TRBJ2-2
d_call: TRBD2
v_call: TRBV7-9
clone_size: NA
cdr3_nt: TGTGCCAGCAGCTCTCCGGGACTAGCGAGGTCCGGGGAGCTGTTTTTT
cdr3_aa: CASSSPGLARSGELFF

j_call: TRBJ2-2
d_call: NA
v_call: TRBV25-1
clone_size: NA
cdr3_nt: TGTGCCAGCACGGTCAGGGAAAACACCGGGGAGCTGTTTTTT
cdr3_aa: CASTVRENTGELFF

j_call: TRBJ2-5
d_call: NA
v_call: TRBV7-9
clone_size: few
cdr3_nt: TGTGCCAGCAGCTTAAAAGGCCTGGGGGCCCGCCAAGAGACCCAGTACTTC
cdr3_aa: CASSLKGLGARQETQYF

j_call: TRBJ2-5
d_call: NA
v_call: TRBV20-1
clone_size: few
cdr3_nt: TGCAGTGCTAGAGATATGGGGTCCATTCAAGAGACCCAGTACTTC
cdr3_aa: CSARDMGSIQETQYF

j_call: TRBJ2-1
d_call: TRBD2
v_call: TRBV6-2/TRBV6-3
clone_size: NA
cdr3_nt: TGTGCCACCCGGACTAGCGGGAGGACGCAGTTCTTC
cdr3_aa: CATRTSGRTQFF

j_call: TRBJ1-4
d_call: NA
v_call: TRBV7-2
clone_size: NA
cdr3_nt: TGTGCCAGCAGCTTTACAGGCAACTCCTTGGAAAAACTGTTTTTT
cdr3_aa: CASSFTGNSLEKLFF

j_call: TRBJ2-3
d_call: NA
v_call: TRBV9
clone_size: NA
cdr3_nt: TGTGCCAGCACGCCAACGGGGACCACAGATACGCAGTATTTT
cdr3_aa: CASTPTGTTDTQYF

j_call: TRBJ1-1
d_call: NA
v_call: TRBV28
clone_size: few
cdr3_nt: TGTGCCAGCAGTTTATCCCAAGAGAACACTGAAGCTTTCTTT
cdr3_aa: CASSLSQENTEAFF

j_call: TRBJ1-4
d_call: TRBD1
v_call: TRBV6-2/TRBV6-3
clone_size: NA
cdr3_nt: TGTACCTGCAAAAAGGGACAGGGGAGCGAAAAACTGTTTTTT
cdr3_aa: CTCKKGQGSEKLFF

j_call: TRBJ2-3
d_call: NA
v_call: TRBV28
clone_size: once
cdr3_nt: TGTGCCAGCAGTTTATTCCGGGAGTCGGAAGATACGCAGTATTTT
cdr3_aa: CASSLFRESEDTQYF

j_call: TRBJ2-5
d_call: TRBD2
v_call: TRBV9
clone_size: few
cdr3_nt: TGTGCCAGCAGCGTAGGGGGGGGAGCCCAAGAGACCCAGTACTTC
cdr3_aa: CASSVGGGAQETQYF

j_call: TRBJ2-1
d_call: TRBD1
v_call: TRBV7-3
clone_size: NA
cdr3_nt: TGTGCCAGCAGCTTGACGGGACAGGGGGCGATGGGCAATGAGCAGTTCTTC
cdr3_aa: CASSLTGQGAMGNEQFF

j_call: TRBJ2-2
d_call: TRBD1
v_call: TRBV6-1
clone_size: few
cdr3_nt: TGTGCCAGCAGCGACTGGACAGGGGGCGCCGGGGAGCTGTTTTTT
cdr3_aa: CASSDWTGGAGELFF

j_call: TRBJ1-1
d_call: TRBD1
v_call: TRBV7-2
clone_size: NA
cdr3_nt: TGTGCCAGCAGCTCGCCGCACAGGGGGTGTTGCACTGAAGCTTTCTTT
cdr3_aa: CASSSPHRGCCTEAFF

j_call: TRBJ2-5
d_call: NA
v_call: TRBV5-5
clone_size: NA
cdr3_nt: TGTGCCAGCATCGGGGGCCTCGAGACCCAGTACTTC
cdr3_aa: CASIGGLETQYF

j_call: TRBJ2-1
d_call: TRBD2
v_call: TRBV12-3/TRBV12-4
clone_size: many
cdr3_nt: TGTGCCAGCAGTTTCCTGGCGGGGGAATACAATGAGCAGTTCTTC
cdr3_aa: CASSFLAGEYNEQFF

j_call: TRBJ1-1
d_call: NA
v_call: TRBV29-1
clone_size: NA
cdr3_nt: TGCAGCGCAAGGGTTTTGGGCACTGAAGCTTTCTTT
cdr3_aa: CSARVLGTEAFF

j_call: TRBJ1-2
d_call: NA
v_call: TRBV28
clone_size: few
cdr3_nt: TGTGCCAGCAATAGGAGGAATCTCTATGGCTACACCTTC
cdr3_aa: CASNRRNLYGYTF

j_call: TRBJ1-1
d_call: NA
v_call: TRBV5-6
clone_size: once
cdr3_nt: TGTGCCAGCAGCTTGGAAGGGTATACCGGGCCTCGAGAAGCTTTCTTT
cdr3_aa: CASSLEGYTGPREAFF

j_call: TRBJ2-3
d_call: NA
v_call: TRBV4-3
clone_size: NA
cdr3_nt: TGCGCCAGCAGCCAAGGGCGGGGCCCAGATACGCAGTATTTT
cdr3_aa: CASSQGRGPDTQYF

j_call: TRBJ1-2
d_call: NA
v_call: TRBV27
clone_size: NA
cdr3_nt: TGTGCCAGCGGCCTCCGGAAGGGGCCGAATGGCTACACCTTC
cdr3_aa: CASGLRKGPNGYTF

j_call: TRBJ2-7
d_call: NA
v_call: TRBV10-3
clone_size: NA
cdr3_nt: TGTGCCATCAGTGAGTCATGGTCCCCTTACGAGCAGTACTTC
cdr3_aa: CAISESWSPYEQYF

j_call: TRBJ2-3
d_call: NA
v_call: TRBV4-2
clone_size: NA
cdr3_nt: TGTGCCAGCAGCCAAGGCCTCGGGAGCACAGATACGCAGTATTTT
cdr3_aa: CASSQGLGSTDTQYF

j_call: TRBJ2-2
d_call: TRBD2
v_call: TRBV29-1
clone_size: NA
cdr3_nt: TGCAGCGTTGCCGCGGGAGGATCCAACACCGGGGAGCTGTTTTTT
cdr3_aa: CSVAAGGSNTGELFF

j_call: TRBJ2-5
d_call: TRBD2
v_call: TRBV18
clone_size: NA
cdr3_nt: TGTGCCAGCTCACCACGACTAGCGACCCAAGAGACCCAGTACTTC
cdr3_aa: CASSPRLATQETQYF

j_call: TRBJ1-2
d_call: NA
v_call: TRBV19
clone_size: few
cdr3_nt: TGTGCCAGTAGTATAGCAACAGGAGCCCCTAACTATGGCTACACCTTC
cdr3_aa: CASSIATGAPNYGYTF

j_call: TRBJ2-7
d_call: TRBD1
v_call: TRBV7-8
clone_size: few
cdr3_nt: TGTGCCAGCAGCAGGGGCCCGGGACAGGGTATCGAGCAGTACTTC
cdr3_aa: CASSRGPGQGIEQYF

j_call: TRBJ2-5
d_call: TRBD2
v_call: TRBV6-5
clone_size: NA
cdr3_nt: TGTGTCAGCAGTTACGGCACTAGCGGGGGCCCCGGGTACTTC
cdr3_aa: CVSSYGTSGGPGYF

j_call: TRBJ1-2
d_call: NA
v_call: TRBV27
clone_size: NA
cdr3_nt: TGTGCCAGCAGTTTATTCCAGGGCACTAACTATGGCTACACCTTC
cdr3_aa: CASSLFQGTNYGYTF

j_call: TRBJ2-1
d_call: TRBD2
v_call: TRBV4-1
clone_size: NA
cdr3_nt: TGCGCCAGCAGCCAAGATCCGGCGGGAGGATACAATGAGCAGTTCTTC
cdr3_aa: CASSQDPAGGYNEQFF

j_call: TRBJ2-1
d_call: NA
v_call: TRBV4-3
clone_size: few
cdr3_nt: TGCGCCAGCAGCCAAGATTGGTTCCCCGGCGATCGGGGAAACAATGGTGAGCAGTTCTTC
cdr3_aa: CASSQDWFPGDRGNNGEQFF

j_call: TRBJ1-6
d_call: NA
v_call: TRBV7-2
clone_size: NA
cdr3_nt: TGTGCCAGCAGCTTAGACAGATATAATTCACCCCACCACTTT
cdr3_aa: CASSLDRYNSPHHF

j_call: TRBJ2-5
d_call: TRBD1
v_call: TRBV6-9
clone_size: many
cdr3_nt: TGTGCCAGCAGTTACCTCGGGACAGGGGATGAGACCCAGTACTTC
cdr3_aa: CASSYLGTGDETQYF

j_call: TRBJ2-7
d_call: NA
v_call: TRBV3-1
clone_size: few
cdr3_nt: TGTGCCAGCAGCCAATCCAGGGGTTCCTACGAGCAGTACTTC
cdr3_aa: CASSQSRGSYEQYF

j_call: TRBJ2-3
d_call: TRBD1
v_call: TRBV12-3/TRBV12-4
clone_size: NA
cdr3_nt: TGTGCCAGCAGTCGACAGGGTCCAGATACGCAGTATTTT
cdr3_aa: CASSRQGPDTQYF

j_call: TRBJ1-4
d_call: NA
v_call: TRBV7-9
clone_size: NA
cdr3_nt: TGTGCCAGCAGCTTAGTGAGTGAAAAACTGTTTTTT
cdr3_aa: CASSLVSEKLFF

j_call: TRBJ2-1
d_call: TRBD2
v_call: TRBV5-1
clone_size: few
cdr3_nt: TGCGCCAGCAGCGTCGGGACTAGCCGAGAAAATGAGCAGTTCTTC
cdr3_aa: CASSVGTSRENEQFF

j_call: TRBJ2-7
d_call: TRBD2
v_call: TRBV6-2/TRBV6-3
clone_size: once
cdr3_nt: TGTGCCAGCAGTTCCATAGGGGAGGGAGGACCCTACGAGCAGTACTTC
cdr3_aa: CASSSIGEGGPYEQYF

j_call: TRBJ2-1
d_call: NA
v_call: TRBV28
clone_size: few
cdr3_nt: TGTGCCAGCAGTTTGGGGGATTCATCGGAGTTCTTC
cdr3_aa: CASSLGDSSEFF

j_call: TRBJ2-3
d_call: NA
v_call: TRBV2
clone_size: NA
cdr3_nt: TGTGCCAGCAGTGTTGTAGGAGGACTGGACATAGATACGCAGTATTTT
cdr3_aa: CASSVVGGLDIDTQYF

j_call: TRBJ2-3
d_call: NA
v_call: TRBV6-2/TRBV6-3
clone_size: NA
cdr3_nt: TGTGCCAGCAGCCGCCGGGACGGGATGTTGGATACGCAGTATTTT
cdr3_aa: CASSRRDGMLDTQYF

j_call: TRBJ2-7
d_call: NA
v_call: TRBV19
clone_size: once
cdr3_nt: TGTGCCAGTAGTGTGCCTTCCTCGGACGAGCAGTACTTC
cdr3_aa: CASSVPSSDEQYF

j_call: TRBJ2-2
d_call: NA
v_call: TRBV21-1
clone_size: NA
cdr3_nt: TGTGCCAGCAGCGCCCAGGGAAGGCCCGGGGAGCTGTTTTTT
cdr3_aa: CASSAQGRPGELFF

j_call: TRBJ2-4
d_call: NA
v_call: TRBV11-2
clone_size: few
cdr3_nt: TGTGCCAGCAGCCCTAGCTCCCCGCTAGCCAAAAACATTCAGTACTTC
cdr3_aa: CASSPSSPLAKNIQYF

j_call: TRBJ1-2
d_call: NA
v_call: TRBV29-1
clone_size: once
cdr3_nt: TGCAGCGCTAGAAATCCGGGGTCCTATGGCTACACCTTC
cdr3_aa: CSARNPGSYGYTF